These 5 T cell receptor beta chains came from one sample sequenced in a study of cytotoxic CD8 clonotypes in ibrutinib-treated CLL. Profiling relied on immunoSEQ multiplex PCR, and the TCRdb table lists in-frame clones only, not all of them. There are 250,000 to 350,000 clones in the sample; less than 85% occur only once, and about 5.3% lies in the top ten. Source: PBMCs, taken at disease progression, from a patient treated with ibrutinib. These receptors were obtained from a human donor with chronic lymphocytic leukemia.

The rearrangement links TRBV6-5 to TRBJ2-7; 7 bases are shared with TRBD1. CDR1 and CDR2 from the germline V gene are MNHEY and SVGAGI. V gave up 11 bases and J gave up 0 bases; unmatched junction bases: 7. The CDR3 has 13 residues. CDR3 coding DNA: TGTGCCGTACAGGGGATTTACTCCTACGAGCAGTACTTC. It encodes CAVQGIYSYEQYF.

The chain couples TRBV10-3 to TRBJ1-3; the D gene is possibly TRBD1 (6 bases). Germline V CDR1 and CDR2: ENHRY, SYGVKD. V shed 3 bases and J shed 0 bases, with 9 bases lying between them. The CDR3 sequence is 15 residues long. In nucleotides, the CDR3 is TGTGCCATCAGTGAATGGGACACCTCTGGAAACACCATATATTTT. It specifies CAISEWDTSGNTIYF.

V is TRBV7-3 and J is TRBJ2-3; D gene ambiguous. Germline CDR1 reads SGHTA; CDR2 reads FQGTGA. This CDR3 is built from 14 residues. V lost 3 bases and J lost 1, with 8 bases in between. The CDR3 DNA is TGTGCCAGCAGCTTCATTCCGGGCACAGATACGCAGTATTTT. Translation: CASSFIPGTDTQYF.

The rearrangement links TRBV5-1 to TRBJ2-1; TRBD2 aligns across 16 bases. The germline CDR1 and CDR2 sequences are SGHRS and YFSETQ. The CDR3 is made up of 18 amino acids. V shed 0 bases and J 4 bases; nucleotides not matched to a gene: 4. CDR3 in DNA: TGCGCCAGCAGCTTGGTGGGACTAGCGGGAGGGCGTTACAATGAGCAGTTCTTC. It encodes CASSLVGLAGGRYNEQFF.

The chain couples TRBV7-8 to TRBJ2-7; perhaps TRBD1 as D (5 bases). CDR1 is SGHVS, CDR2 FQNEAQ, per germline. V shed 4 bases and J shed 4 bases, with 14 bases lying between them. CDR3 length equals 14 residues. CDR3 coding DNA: TGTGCCAGCAGCTCCCAGGGAAAACGTTACGAGCAGTACTTC. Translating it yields CASSSQGKRYEQYF.